This TCR beta chain was retrieved from a study of blood T cell repertoires in COVID-19. The data were produced by immunoSEQ multiplex PCR, yet TCRdb's version contains in-frame clones alone and is incomplete. This sample has approximately 300,000 clones, with 85% to 95% found just once. Germline values: CDR1 SGHAT, CDR2 FQDESV (reference sequence). This CDR3 comprises 14 residues. The ends were cut back, 5 bases at V and 8 bases at J, with 13 bases in the middle. The sequenced material came from PBMCs or T cells enriched from blood (not recorded which). The sequence was obtained from a woman in her thirties who had been exposed to COVID-19. The rearrangement links TRBV11-1 to TRBJ1-6; D unresolved. This CDR3 is CASSRHRVDSPLHF. CDR3 DNA sequence: TGTGCCAGCAGCCGCCATCGCGTGGATTCACCCCTCCACTTT.